Below are 24 T cell receptor beta chains sequenced from a single sample in a study of cytomegalovirus exposure and HLA in healthy donors. PCR primers comprised 60 Vbeta and 13 Jbeta primers. Profiled with immunoSEQ multiplex PCR; TCRdb holds only in-frame clones, not every one. The profile shows 200,000 or so clones, 83% of them singletons. Input material: PBMCs. The receptors derive from a girl aged 10 to 17 in good health and CMV-seronegative.

The rearrangement uses TRBV11-2 and TRBJ1-1; tentative D call: TRBD1 (6 bases). V lost 5 bases and J 4 bases, leaving 11 bases between the germline ends. There are 13 residues in the CDR3. Per the germline V gene, CDR1 is SGHAT and CDR2 is FQNNGV. The CDR3 bases are TGTGCCAGCAGCAACAACAGGGTCACTGAAGCTTTCTTT. Protein: CASSNNRVTEAFF.

V gene TRBV30 combines with J gene TRBJ1-4, with D possibly matching TRBD1 (5 bases). Trimming left V 2 bases short and J 4 bases short, with 11 bases between. Germline loops: CDR1 GTSNPN, CDR2 SVGIG (reference sequence). The CDR3 runs 14 residues. The chain's CDR3 is CAWSLAGFNEKLFF. CDR3 nucleotide sequence: TGTGCCTGGAGTTTGGCAGGGTTTAATGAAAAACTGTTTTTT.

This sequence joins TRBV7-9 and TRBJ1-2; no reliable D call. The V end lost 0 bases, the J end lost 7 bases, and 6 bases lay between the germline ends. Germline V gene lookup returns CDR1 SEHNR and CDR2 FQNEAQ (reference sequence). The CDR3 is 12 residues long. The CDR3: CASSLATGGYTF. The CDR3, as DNA: TGTGCCAGCAGCTTAGCAACGGGTGGCTACACCTTC.

This clone was recorded once. V usage is TRBV6-1 and J usage is TRBJ2-7; a possible D gene is TRBD1 (6 bases). V lost 4 bases and J 6 bases, leaving 13 bases between the germline ends. Germline V gene data show CDR1 as MNHNS and CDR2 as SASEGT. CDR3 size: 13 residues. The CDR3 bases are TGTGCCAGCAGTGGCACAGGGTACGGCGAGCAGTACTTC. Translating gives CASSGTGYGEQYF.

This chain connects TRBV7-9 to TRBJ1-2; D might be TRBD1 (5 bases). Per the germline V gene, CDR1 is SEHNR and CDR2 is FQNEAQ (reference sequence). This CDR3 is built from 15 residues. The V and J ends lost 0 bases and 6 bases respectively, with 14 bases between them. CDR3 protein: CASSLAQGIDNGYTF. The CDR3 bases are TGTGCCAGCAGCTTAGCGCAGGGAATTGATAATGGCTACACCTTC.

V gene TRBV6-1 combines with J gene TRBJ1-2, with a tentative D call TRBD1 (5 bases). With 4 bases removed from V and 4 bases from J, the gap between germline ends came to 13 bases. Per the germline V gene, CDR1 is MNHNS and CDR2 is SASEGT. CDR3 length: 14 amino acids. CDR3 nucleotides: TGTGCCAGCAGTGCTACAGGAGACGGCTATGGCTACACCTTC. Protein sequence: CASSATGDGYGYTF.

V and J are TRBV19 and TRBJ2-5; D perhaps matches TRBD1 (5 bases). CDR1 and CDR2 (germline): LNHDA, SQIVND (reference sequence). V was clipped by 4 bases and J by 3 bases, with 15 bases between them. The CDR3 loop spans 15 amino acids. CDR3 amino acids: CASSRQQASKETQYF. The CDR3 DNA is TGTGCCAGTAGTAGACAACAGGCTAGTAAAGAGACCCAGTACTTC.

The V call is TRBV29-1, the J call TRBJ1-5, with D unclear. CDR1 and CDR2 from the germline V gene are SQVTM and ANQGSEA. V was cut by 4 bases and J by 0 bases, with 10 bases left in between. The CDR3 spans 14 residues. CDR3 sequence: CSVASQNSNQPQHF. CDR3 DNA sequence: TGCAGCGTTGCCAGTCAGAATAGCAATCAGCCCCAGCATTTT.

The rearrangement uses TRBV5-4 and TRBJ2-2, with D possibly matching TRBD1 (6 bases). V lost 5 bases and J lost 8, with 16 bases in between. The germline V gene encodes CDR1 SGHNT and CDR2 YYREEE (reference sequence). The CDR3 consists of 14 residues. CDR3 bases: TGTGCCAGCAGGGAGAACAGGGAAGGTGGGGAGCTGTTTTTT. This sequence encodes CASRENREGGELFF. Filled out from reference TRBV5-4 and TRBJ2-2, the complete variable domain reads ETGVTQSPTHLIKTRGQQVTLRCSSQSGHNTVSWYQQALGQGPQFIFQYYREEENGRGNFPPRFSGLQFPNYSSELNVNALELDDSALYLCASRENREGGELFFGEGSRLTVL.

This clone was observed once. The chain employs TRBV2 and TRBJ1-1; no clear D gene. V gave up 6 bases and J gave up 0 bases, with 8 bases separating them. Per the germline V gene, CDR1 is SNHLY and CDR2 is FYNNEI. The CDR3 sequence is 13 residues long. CDR3 in amino acids: CASRSEMNTEAFF. The CDR3 bases are TGTGCCAGCAGGTCAGAAATGAACACTGAAGCTTTCTTT.

The CDR3 nucleotides read TGTGCCAGCAGCTTGGGGGACAGGGGGCGCGAGCAGTACTTC. The encoded protein is CASSLGDRGREQYF. The chain has TRBV5-6 and TRBJ2-7; 12 bases are shared with TRBD1. V trimming: 0 bases; J trimming: 6 bases; junction bases outside the gene matches: 1. The CDR3 is made up of 14 amino acids. CDR1 is SGHDT, CDR2 YYEEEE, per germline. The full variable domain, with the rest looked up from reference TRBV5-6 and TRBJ2-7, is DAGVTQSPTHLIKTRGQQVTLRCSPKSGHDTVSWYQQALGQGPQFIFQYYEEEERQRGNFPDRFSGHQFPNYSSELNVNALLLGDSALYLCASSLGDRGREQYFGPGTRLTVT.

J is TRBJ2-7 and V is TRBV5-1, with D unresolved. Germline V CDR1 and CDR2: SGHRS, YFSETQ. The CDR3 covers 13 residues. V was shortened by 4 bases and J by 2 bases, with 10 bases between the two germline ends. The chain's CDR3 is CASSAPPTYEQYF. DNA for the CDR3: TGCGCCAGCAGCGCGCCCCCTACCTACGAGCAGTACTTC.

The chain recombines TRBV11-2 with TRBJ2-1, with TRBD1 identical over 7 bases. Germline assignment: CDR1 SGHAT and CDR2 FQNNGV. The CDR3 runs 14 residues. Trimming at V came to 1 base and at J to 6 bases, leaving 3 bases not matched to a gene. The DNA of the CDR3 is TGTGCCAGCAGCTTAGGTTCAGGGGGCAATGAGCAGTTCTTC. The encoded protein is CASSLGSGGNEQFF.

This chain links TRBV15 with TRBJ2-2; 8 bases map to TRBD2. Germline assignment: CDR1 LNHNV and CDR2 YYDKDF (reference sequence). The CDR3 totals 16 residues. The junction had 5 bases not matched to a gene; V was cut back by 5 bases and J by 0 bases. In DNA form, the CDR3 reads TGTGCCACCAGCTCTTTGGGACTAGCGAACACCGGGGAGCTGTTTTTT. This gives the protein CATSSLGLANTGELFF.

This chain joins TRBV5-6 and TRBJ1-5, with D hard to call. This CDR3 contains 18 residues. V lost 1 base and J lost 7, with 24 bases in between. Germline CDR1 is SGHDT and CDR2 is YYEEEE. The DNA of the CDR3 is TGTGCCAGCAGCTTGTCGCCCCTCGGGGAGGACGGTGCACAGCCCCAGCATTTT. It translates to CASSLSPLGEDGAQPQHF.

This clone was found a few times. The J gene is TRBJ1-3, the V gene TRBV30, with TRBD1 matching 9 bases. The CDR3 runs 16 residues. Germline CDR1 reads GTSNPN; CDR2 reads SVGIG (reference sequence). With 5 bases clipped from V and 2 bases from J, the junction kept 10 bases outside the gene matches. This CDR3 is CAWDWGTGLPGNTIYF. Here the CDR3 DNA reads TGTGCCTGGGATTGGGGGACAGGGCTCCCTGGAAACACCATATATTTT.

The chain joins TRBV11-2 to TRBJ2-7; TRBD2 might be the D (6 bases). The CDR3 contains 11 residues. The germline V gene encodes CDR1 SGHAT and CDR2 FQNNGV. V lost 1 base and J lost 12, with 10 bases in between. The CDR3 region is CASSLGEVRYF. The CDR3 region has the DNA TGTGCCAGCAGCTTAGGGGAGGTTCGGTACTTC.

V gene TRBV4-1 combines with J gene TRBJ1-4, with D tentatively TRBD1 (6 bases). Germline CDR1 and CDR2: MGHRA and YSYEKL. This CDR3 is 16 amino acids long. Trimming pared 4 bases from V and 8 bases from J, leaving 20 bases between. CDR3 in DNA: TGCGCCAGCAGCCCGTCGTCAGGGGCCTTGATGGAAAAACTGTTTTTT. This translates into CASSPSSGALMEKLFF.

The rearrangement links TRBV5-1 to TRBJ2-3, with 8 bases aligning to TRBD2. The CDR3 covers 15 residues. CDR1 is SGHRS and CDR2 is YFSETQ in the germline V gene. The V segment lost 4 bases and the J segment 4 bases; nucleotides outside the gene matches: 8. The CDR3 spells CASSPYPAGADTQYF. CDR3 bases: TGCGCCAGCAGCCCCTACCCAGCGGGAGCAGATACGCAGTATTTT. Full variable domain (outside the CDR3, taken from reference TRBV5-1 and TRBJ2-3): KAGVTQTPRYLIKTRGQQVTLSCSPISGHRSVSWYQQTPGQGLQFLFEYFSETQRNKGNFPGRFSGRQFSNSRSEMNVSTLELGDSALYLCASSPYPAGADTQYFGPGTRLTVL.

V and J are TRBV29-1 and TRBJ1-5; 9 bases align to TRBD1. This CDR3 has 14 amino acids. Germline V gene data show CDR1 as SQVTM and CDR2 as ANQGSEA. The trim removed 7 bases at V and 4 bases at J, leaving 8 bases unmatched. CDR3 sequence: CSASGQGGNQPQHF. The CDR3 nucleotides are TGCAGCGCCTCGGGACAGGGCGGAAATCAGCCCCAGCATTTT.

This clone was seen a handful of times. The genes are TRBV6-6 and TRBJ1-1; D ambiguous. The CDR3 is 12 residues long. V lost 8 bases and J lost 4, with 11 bases in between. Per germline, CDR1 MNHNY and CDR2 SVGAGI (reference sequence). The chain's CDR3 is CASFQAGTEAFF. The CDR3 coding sequence is TGTGCCAGCTTTCAAGCAGGCACTGAAGCTTTCTTT.

This clone showed up just a few times. The CDR3 sequence: CASSLQMEYEQYF. In DNA form, the CDR3 reads TGTGCCAGCAGCTTACAGATGGAGTACGAGCAGTACTTC. This chain links TRBV7-2 with TRBJ2-7; D is unresolved. Germline CDR1 and CDR2: SGHTA and FQGNSA. V was shortened by 2 bases and J by 4 bases, with 9 bases between the two germline ends. The CDR3 has 13 amino acids.

The chain recombines TRBV15 with TRBJ2-7, with D possibly matching TRBD1 (6 bases). CDR1 and CDR2 from the germline V gene are LNHNV and YYDKDF (reference sequence). This CDR3 has 12 residues. Trimming left V 1 base short and J 6 bases short, with 7 bases between. The CDR3 spells CATSRGGLEQYF. In DNA, the CDR3 is TGTGCCACCAGCAGAGGGGGGCTCGAGCAGTACTTC.

The gene calls are TRBV6-1 and TRBJ1-1, with 8 bases fitting TRBD1. Germline trimming cut 6 bases from V and 11 bases from J; bases unmatched to any gene: 11. This CDR3 comprises 13 residues. Germline V gene data show CDR1 as MNHNS and CDR2 as SASEGT. The CDR3 DNA follows: TGTGCCAGCAGCCTACAGGGGGGGTATGGCGCTTTCTTT. It yields the protein CASSLQGGYGAFF.